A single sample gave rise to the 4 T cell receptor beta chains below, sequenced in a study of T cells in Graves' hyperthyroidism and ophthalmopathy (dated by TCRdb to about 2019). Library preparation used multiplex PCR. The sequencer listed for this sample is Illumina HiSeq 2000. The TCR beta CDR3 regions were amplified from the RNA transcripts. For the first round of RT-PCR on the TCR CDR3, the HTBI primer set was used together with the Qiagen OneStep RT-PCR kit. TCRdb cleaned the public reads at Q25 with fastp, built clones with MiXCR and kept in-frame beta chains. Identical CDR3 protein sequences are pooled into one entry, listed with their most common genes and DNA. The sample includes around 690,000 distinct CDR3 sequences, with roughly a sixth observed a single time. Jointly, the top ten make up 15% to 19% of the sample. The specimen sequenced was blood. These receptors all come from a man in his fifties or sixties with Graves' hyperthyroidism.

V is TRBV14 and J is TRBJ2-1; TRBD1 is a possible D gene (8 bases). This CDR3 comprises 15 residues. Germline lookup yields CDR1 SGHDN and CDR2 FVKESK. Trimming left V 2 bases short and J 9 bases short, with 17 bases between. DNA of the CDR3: TGTGCCAGCAGCCAACTACAGGGGGGGCTTGGTGAGCAGTTCTTC. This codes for CASSQLQGGLGEQFF.

CDR3 sequence reads: CASSRGTGIIYEQYF. As DNA, the CDR3 is TGTGCCAGCAGCCGGGGGACAGGAATAATATACGAGCAGTACTTC. V is TRBV14 and J is TRBJ2-7; 8 positions agree with TRBD1. Germline V lookup: CDR1 SGHDN, CDR2 FVKESK. With V trimmed by 4 bases and J by 4 bases, 9 bases remained unmatched. The CDR3 runs to 15 residues.

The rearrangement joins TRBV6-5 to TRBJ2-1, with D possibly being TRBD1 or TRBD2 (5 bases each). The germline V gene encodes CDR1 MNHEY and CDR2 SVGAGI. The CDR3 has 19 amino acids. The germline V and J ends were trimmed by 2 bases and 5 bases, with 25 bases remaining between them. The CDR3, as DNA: TGTGCCAGCAGTTACGCTCGTCAAGCCGGGACCCTATCCCACAATGAGCAGTTCTTC. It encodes CASSYARQAGTLSHNEQFF.

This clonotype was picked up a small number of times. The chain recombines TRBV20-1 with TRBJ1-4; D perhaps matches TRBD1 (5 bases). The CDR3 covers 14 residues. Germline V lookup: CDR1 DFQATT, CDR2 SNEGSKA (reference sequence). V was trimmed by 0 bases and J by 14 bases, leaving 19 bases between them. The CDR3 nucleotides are TGCAGTGCTAGAGATGACAGAATAATGAAAAGGCTGTTTTTT. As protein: CSARDDRIMKRLFF.